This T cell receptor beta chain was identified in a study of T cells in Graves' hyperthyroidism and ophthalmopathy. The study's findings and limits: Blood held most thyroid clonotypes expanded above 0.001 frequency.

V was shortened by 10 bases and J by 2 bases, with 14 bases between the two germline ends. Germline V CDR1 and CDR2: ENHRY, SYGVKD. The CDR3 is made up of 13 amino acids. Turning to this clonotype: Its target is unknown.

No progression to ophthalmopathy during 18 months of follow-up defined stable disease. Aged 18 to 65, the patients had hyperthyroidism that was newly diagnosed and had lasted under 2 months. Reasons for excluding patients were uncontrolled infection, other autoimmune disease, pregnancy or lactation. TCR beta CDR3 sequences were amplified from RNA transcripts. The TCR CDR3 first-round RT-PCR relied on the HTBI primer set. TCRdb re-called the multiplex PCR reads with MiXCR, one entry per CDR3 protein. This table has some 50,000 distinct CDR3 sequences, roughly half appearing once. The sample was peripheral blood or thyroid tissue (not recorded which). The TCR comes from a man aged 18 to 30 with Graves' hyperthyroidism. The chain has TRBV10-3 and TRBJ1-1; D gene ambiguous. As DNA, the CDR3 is TGTGCCACTCAGGACCCTGCAAACACTGAAGCTTTCTTT. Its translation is CATQDPANTEAFF.